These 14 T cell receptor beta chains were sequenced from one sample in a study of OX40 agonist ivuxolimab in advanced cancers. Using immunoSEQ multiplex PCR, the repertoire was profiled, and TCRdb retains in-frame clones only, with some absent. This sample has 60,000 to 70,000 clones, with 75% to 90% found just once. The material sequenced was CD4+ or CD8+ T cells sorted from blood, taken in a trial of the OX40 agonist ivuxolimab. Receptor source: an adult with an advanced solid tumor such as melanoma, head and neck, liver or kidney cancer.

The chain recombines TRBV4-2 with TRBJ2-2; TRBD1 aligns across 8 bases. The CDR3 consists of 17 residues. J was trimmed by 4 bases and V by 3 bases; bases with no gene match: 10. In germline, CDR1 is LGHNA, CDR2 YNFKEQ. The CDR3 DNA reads TGTGCCAGCAGCCAGCGACACAGGGGGGAGGTCACCGGGGAGCTGTTTTTT. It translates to CASSQRHRGEVTGELFF.

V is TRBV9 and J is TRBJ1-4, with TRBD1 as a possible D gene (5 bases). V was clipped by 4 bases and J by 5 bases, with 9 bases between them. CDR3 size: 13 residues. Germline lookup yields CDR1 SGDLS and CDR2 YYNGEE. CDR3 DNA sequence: TGTGCCAGCAGCCAGGGTCCCAATGAAAAACTGTTTTTT. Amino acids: CASSQGPNEKLFF.

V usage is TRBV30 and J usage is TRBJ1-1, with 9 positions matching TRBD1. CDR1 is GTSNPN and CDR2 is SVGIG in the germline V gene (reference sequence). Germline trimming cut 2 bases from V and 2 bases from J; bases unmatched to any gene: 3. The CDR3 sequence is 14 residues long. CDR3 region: CAWSWDRVNTEAFF. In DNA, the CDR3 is TGTGCCTGGAGTTGGGACAGGGTAAACACTGAAGCTTTCTTT.

The CDR3, as DNA: TGTGCCAGCAGTTACTTGTCGGACACCGGGGAGCTGTTTTTT. This sequence encodes CASSYLSDTGELFF. The rearrangement joins TRBV6-6 to TRBJ2-2; no firm D call. Trimming shortened V by 1 base and J by 3 bases, and 6 bases separated the two germline ends. CDR3 size: 14 residues. From germline, CDR1 is MNHNY and CDR2 SVGAGI (reference sequence).

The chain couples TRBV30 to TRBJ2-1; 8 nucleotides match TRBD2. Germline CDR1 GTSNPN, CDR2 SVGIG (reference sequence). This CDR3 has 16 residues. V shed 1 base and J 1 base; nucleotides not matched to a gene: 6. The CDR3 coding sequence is TGTGCCTGGAGTGCCCCTATAGCGGGATCCTACAATGAGCAGTTCTTC. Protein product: CAWSAPIAGSYNEQFF.

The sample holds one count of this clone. The DNA of the CDR3 is TGTGCCAGCAGTGAATATAGGGGAGAGACCCAGTACTTC. Translating it yields CASSEYRGETQYF. The rearrangement links TRBV25-1 to TRBJ2-5, with D possibly being TRBD1 (5 bases). The germline gives CDR1 MGHDK, CDR2 SYGVNS. The V and J ends lost 0 bases and 4 bases respectively, with 6 bases between them. CDR3 size: 13 residues.

CDR3 nucleotide sequence: TGCGCCAGCAGCCAAGAGGGGACAGGGGTCCACGAGCAGTACTTC. Encoded protein: CASSQEGTGVHEQYF. The chain is built from TRBV4-3 and TRBJ2-7; 10 bases fit TRBD1. Germline CDR1 and CDR2: LGHNA and YSLEER. V was clipped by 0 bases and J by 5 bases; unmatched bases: 4. CDR3 size: 15 residues.

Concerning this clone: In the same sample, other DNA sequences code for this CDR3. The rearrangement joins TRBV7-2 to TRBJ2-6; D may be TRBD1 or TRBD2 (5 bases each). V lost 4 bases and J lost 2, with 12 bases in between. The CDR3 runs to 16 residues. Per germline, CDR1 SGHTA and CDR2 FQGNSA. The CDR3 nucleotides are TGTGCCAGCAGCTCCCCTCGAGGGGCTGGGGCCAACGTCCTGACTTTC. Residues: CASSSPRGAGANVLTF. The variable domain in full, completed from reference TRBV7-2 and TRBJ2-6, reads GAGVSQSPSNKVTEKGKDVELRCDPISGHTALYWYRQSLGQGLEFLIYFQGNSAPDKSGLPSDRFSAERTGGSVSTLTIQRTQQEDSAVYLCASSSPRGAGANVLTFGAGSRLTVL.

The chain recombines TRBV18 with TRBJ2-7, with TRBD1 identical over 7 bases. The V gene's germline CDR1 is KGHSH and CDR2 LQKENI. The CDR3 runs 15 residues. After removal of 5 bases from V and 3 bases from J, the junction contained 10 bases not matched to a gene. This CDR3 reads CASSEFPGQSYEQYF. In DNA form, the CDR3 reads TGTGCCAGCTCAGAATTTCCGGGACAGAGCTACGAGCAGTACTTC.

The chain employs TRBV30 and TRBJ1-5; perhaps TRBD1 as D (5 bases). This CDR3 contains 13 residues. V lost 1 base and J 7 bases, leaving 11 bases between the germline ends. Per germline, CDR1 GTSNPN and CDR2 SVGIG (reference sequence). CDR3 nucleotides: TGTGCCTGGAGTGAGCAGGGAGGCCAGCCCCAGCATTTT. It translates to CAWSEQGGQPQHF. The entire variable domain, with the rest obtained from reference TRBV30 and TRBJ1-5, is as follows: SQTIHQWPATLVQPVGSPLSLECTVEGTSNPNLYWYRQAAGRGLQLLFYSVGIGQISSEVPQNLSASRPQDRQFILSSKKLLLSDSGFYLCAWSEQGGQPQHFGDGTRLSIL.

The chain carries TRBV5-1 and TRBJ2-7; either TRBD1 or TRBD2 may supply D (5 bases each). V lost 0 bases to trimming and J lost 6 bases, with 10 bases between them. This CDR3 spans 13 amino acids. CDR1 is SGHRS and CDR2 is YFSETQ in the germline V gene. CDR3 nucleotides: TGCGCCAGCAGCTTGGGGGGGTCCGGCGAGCAGTACTTC. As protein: CASSLGGSGEQYF.

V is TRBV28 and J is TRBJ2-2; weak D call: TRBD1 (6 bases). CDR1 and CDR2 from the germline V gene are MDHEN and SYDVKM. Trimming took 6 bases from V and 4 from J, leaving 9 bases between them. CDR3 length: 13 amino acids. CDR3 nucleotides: TGTGCCAGCAGAAGGGGGAGCACCGGGGAGCTGTTTTTT. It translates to CASRRGSTGELFF.

The CDR3 sequence: CASSLTSGGASDTQYF. The CDR3 bases are TGCGCCAGCAGCCTCACTAGCGGGGGGGCGTCAGATACGCAGTATTTT. The gene calls are TRBV4-3 and TRBJ2-3; 13 nucleotides align to TRBD2. Losses at the gene ends were 4 bases for V and 4 bases for J; bases not matched to a gene: 5. Germline CDR1 LGHNA, CDR2 YSLEER. This CDR3 has 16 residues.

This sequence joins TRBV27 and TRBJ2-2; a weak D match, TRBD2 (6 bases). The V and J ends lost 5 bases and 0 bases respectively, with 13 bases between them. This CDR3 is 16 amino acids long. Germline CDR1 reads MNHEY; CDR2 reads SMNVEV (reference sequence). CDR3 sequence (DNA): TGTGCCAGCAGTAGAACCGGGACTGCGAACACCGGGGAGCTGTTTTTT. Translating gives CASSRTGTANTGELFF.